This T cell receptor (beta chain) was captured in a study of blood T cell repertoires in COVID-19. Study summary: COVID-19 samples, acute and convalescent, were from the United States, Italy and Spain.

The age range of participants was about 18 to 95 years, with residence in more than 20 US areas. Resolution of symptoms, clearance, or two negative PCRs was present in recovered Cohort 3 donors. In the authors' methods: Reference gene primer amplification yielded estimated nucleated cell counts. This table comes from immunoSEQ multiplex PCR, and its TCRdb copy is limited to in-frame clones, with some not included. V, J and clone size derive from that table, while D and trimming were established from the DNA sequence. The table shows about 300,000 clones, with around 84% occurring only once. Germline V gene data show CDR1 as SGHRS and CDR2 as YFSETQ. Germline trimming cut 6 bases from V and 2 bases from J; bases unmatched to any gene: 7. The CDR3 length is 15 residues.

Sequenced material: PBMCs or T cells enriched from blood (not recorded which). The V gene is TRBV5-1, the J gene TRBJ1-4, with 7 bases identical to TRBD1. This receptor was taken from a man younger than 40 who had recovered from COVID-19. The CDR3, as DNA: TGCGCCAGCAACCAACAGGGGCGGACTAATGAAAAACTGTTTTTT. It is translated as CASNQQGRTNEKLFF.